The 21 T cell receptor beta chains below were found in one sample sequenced in a study of Graves' ophthalmopathy and Graves' hyperthyroidism. Using RNA transcripts, the TCR beta CDR3 regions were amplified. RT-PCR with HTBI primers came first, then second-round multiplex PCR. TCRdb reanalysed the multiplex PCR reads using MiXCR and keeps one entry per CDR3 protein. The top ten hold approximately 7% of the sample, which has roughly 610,000 distinct CDR3 sequences, about a fifth seen once. Sequencing input: peripheral blood. These receptors were taken from a woman younger than 35 with stable Graves' hyperthyroidism. Some clones in this sample may be carry-over from other donors' samples.

This clonotype has at least ten counts. The chain is built from TRBV20-1 and TRBJ1-1; D is unresolved. The V end lost 7 bases, the J end lost 4 bases, and 16 bases lay between the germline ends. The germline V gene has CDR1 DFQATT and CDR2 SNEGSKA (reference sequence). The CDR3 sequence is 13 residues long. For the CDR3, the DNA is TGCAGTGTATGGGCTCGGGGTAGCACTGAAGCTTTCTTT. This sequence encodes CSVWARGSTEAFF.

This clonotype was observed at least ten times. The V and J genes are TRBV11-2 and TRBJ2-5; 7 bases match TRBD1. Trimming cost V 0 bases and J 7 bases; bases outside gene matches: 2. The CDR3 is made up of 13 amino acids. Germline-derived CDR1 and CDR2 are SGHAT and FQNNGV. In DNA, the CDR3 is TGTGCCAGCAGCTTAGATAACAGGGGGACCCAGTACTTC. The encoded protein is CASSLDNRGTQYF.

This clonotype was detected a few times. CDR3 amino acids: CSAPTGGEAFF. The CDR3 region has the DNA TGCAGTGCTCCCACAGGGGGTGAAGCTTTCTTT. The V gene is TRBV20-1, the J gene TRBJ1-1, with 8 nucleotides matching TRBD1. Germline V lookup: CDR1 DFQATT, CDR2 SNEGSKA (reference sequence). The CDR3 is 11 residues long. V was pared by 5 bases and J by 7 bases, with 3 bases of the junction left unmatched.

This clonotype came up many times. The V call is TRBV11-2, the J call TRBJ1-1; D gene uncertain. Trimming cost V 0 bases and J 1 base, with 12 bases left between them. The CDR3 runs 16 residues. Germline V gene data show CDR1 as SGHAT and CDR2 as FQNNGV. The CDR3 DNA reads as TGTGCCAGCAGCTTAGAATTTACGTCCGCGAACACTGAAGCTTTCTTT. Residues: CASSLEFTSANTEAFF.

This clonotype was picked up many times. V gene TRBV5-1 combines with J gene TRBJ2-5, with no clear D. The V end was cut by 2 bases, the J end by 3 bases, with 11 bases between. Germline V gene sequence: CDR1 SGHRS, CDR2 YFSETQ. The CDR3 runs to 14 residues. The CDR3 coding sequence is TGCGCCAGCAGCTTCGGACGTTTCGAAGAGACCCAGTACTTC. It specifies CASSFGRFEETQYF.

The V and J genes are TRBV6-2 or TRBV6-3 and TRBJ2-6; 9 bases match TRBD1. CDR1 MNHEY and CDR2 SVGEGT come from the germline V gene. Losses at the gene ends were 2 bases for V and 3 bases for J; bases not matched to a gene: 2. The CDR3 loop spans 16 amino acids. Written as DNA, the CDR3 is TGTGCCAGCAGTTACGGGGACAGGGATGGGGCCAACGTCCTGACTTTC. Its translation is CASSYGDRDGANVLTF.

Many counts were recorded for this clonotype. This chain connects TRBV12-3 or TRBV12-4 to TRBJ1-5; a possible D gene is TRBD1 (5 bases). Trimming left V 6 bases short and J 11 bases short, with 17 bases between. This CDR3 contains 13 residues. CDR3 bases: TGTGCCAGCAGCCCCGGGGACCGGGGTTCCCAGCATTTT. Amino acids: CASSPGDRGSQHF.

This clonotype was observed many times. One junction end does not reproduce the germline sequence, and a read error may be involved. The genes are TRBV27 and TRBJ1-1; D remains ambiguous. Germline assignment: CDR1 MNHEY and CDR2 SMNVEV (reference sequence). There are 16 residues in the CDR3. The CDR3: CASSTPFSGRNTVAFF. The CDR3, as DNA: TGTGCCAGCAGTACTCCCTTTAGTGGTCGGAACACTGTAGCTTTCTTT.

The chain combines TRBV9 with TRBJ1-1; a weak D match, TRBD1 (6 bases). CDR1 and CDR2 (germline): SGDLS, YYNGEE. V gave up 4 bases and J gave up 7 bases, with 20 bases separating them. The CDR3 contains 15 residues. The CDR3 sequence is CASSPRGGANGEAFF. The DNA of the CDR3 is TGTGCCAGCAGCCCTCGGGGGGGGGCGAATGGTGAAGCTTTCTTT.

This clonotype was counted ten times or more. V and J are TRBV6-4 and TRBJ2-7; D gene ambiguous. V was pared by 6 bases and J by 2 bases, with 14 bases between. This CDR3 is 14 amino acids long. Germline V gene lookup returns CDR1 MRHNA and CDR2 SNTAGT. In DNA form, the CDR3 reads TGTGCCAGCAGCGTCGCCCCCGGGCCCTACGAGCAGTACTTC. Protein sequence: CASSVAPGPYEQYF.

This clonotype was observed at least ten times. The chain recombines TRBV18 with TRBJ2-5; 13 bases agree with TRBD2. The junction had 3 bases not matched to a gene; V was cut back by 4 bases and J by 7 bases. The CDR3 runs to 14 residues. Germline V lookup: CDR1 KGHSH, CDR2 LQKENI. CDR3 bases: TGTGCCAGCTCACGGACTAGCGGGAGTGGGACCCAGTACTTC. It translates to CASSRTSGSGTQYF.

This clonotype was recorded many times. This chain connects TRBV20-1 to TRBJ2-7; 8 nucleotides agree with TRBD1. The CDR3 spans 14 residues. CDR1 and CDR2 from the germline V gene are DFQATT and SNEGSKA (reference sequence). With V trimmed by 0 bases and J by 4 bases, 5 bases remained unmatched. This CDR3 is CSARDPGGLYEQYF. The CDR3 nucleotides read TGCAGTGCTAGAGATCCAGGGGGCTTATACGAGCAGTACTTC.

V and J are TRBV15 and TRBJ1-2; the D is unclear. Trimming left V 5 bases short and J 7 bases short, with 20 bases between. CDR1 and CDR2 from the germline V gene are LNHNV and YYDKDF (reference sequence). This CDR3 comprises 15 residues. The CDR3 DNA reads TGTGCCACCAGCCGAGCTGCCCAGGCCACTATTGGCTACACCTTC. This sequence encodes CATSRAAQATIGYTF.

V usage is TRBV7-8 and J usage is TRBJ2-7, with TRBD1 identical over 8 bases. Germline CDR1 and CDR2: SGHVS and FQNEAQ. The CDR3 covers 15 residues. V lost 7 bases, J lost 3 bases, and 11 bases stayed unmatched. The CDR3 reads CASITSGTGYYEQYF. The CDR3, as DNA: TGTGCCAGCATCACTTCCGGGACAGGTTACTACGAGCAGTACTTC.

At least ten counts were recorded for this clonotype. This chain links TRBV27 with TRBJ1-2, with TRBD1 identical over 7 bases. Germline V gives CDR1 MNHEY, CDR2 SMNVEV (reference sequence). V gave up 2 bases and J gave up 6 bases; unmatched junction bases: 3. The CDR3 is 13 amino acids. The CDR3 nucleotides read TGTGCCAGCAGTTTAAGCAGGGGGAATGGCTACACCTTC. It translates to CASSLSRGNGYTF.

The sample holds many counts of this clonotype. The chain links TRBV6-4 to TRBJ2-7; 8 bases fit TRBD2. Germline V lookup: CDR1 MRHNA, CDR2 SNTAGT. Trimming cost V 7 bases and J 1 base; bases outside gene matches: 15. The CDR3 has 17 amino acids. CDR3 amino acids: CASTHRPTSGGSYEQYF. CDR3 in DNA: TGTGCCAGCACTCACCGGCCGACGAGCGGGGGATCCTACGAGCAGTACTTC.

This clonotype was seen repeatedly, ten times or more. The V and J genes are TRBV12-3 or TRBV12-4 and TRBJ1-5; weak D call: TRBD1 (5 bases). The CDR3 is 11 amino acids. V was pared by 3 bases and J by 10 bases, with 7 bases between. CDR3 in DNA: TGTGCCAGCAGTTTTCAGGGTCCCCAGCATTTT. It encodes CASSFQGPQHF.

A note on this clonotype: This may arise from a read error, as a much more abundant clone is one base away. The CDR3 DNA reads as TGTGCCAGCAGCGTTGGCCGGGACACCCCCTACGAGCAGTGCTTC. Translation: CASSVGRDTPYEQCF. The V call is TRBV9, the J call TRBJ2-7; TRBD1 might be the D (6 bases). CDR3 length equals 15 residues. Germline loops: CDR1 SGDLS, CDR2 YYNGEE.

This clonotype was picked up many times. The rearrangement uses TRBV10-3 and TRBJ2-7, with 10 bases fitting TRBD2. Germline loops: CDR1 ENHRY, CDR2 SYGVKD. Germline trimming cut 0 bases from V and 3 bases from J; bases unmatched to any gene: 5. The CDR3 consists of 16 residues. The CDR3 is CAISESRLAGDYEQYF. Written as DNA, the CDR3 is TGTGCCATCAGTGAGTCAAGGCTAGCGGGGGACTACGAGCAGTACTTC.

Ten or more counts support this clonotype. V and J are TRBV12-3 or TRBV12-4 and TRBJ2-5; D perhaps matches TRBD2 (7 bases). V dropped 5 bases and J dropped 7 bases, with 20 bases sitting between them. The CDR3 spans 15 residues. CDR3 DNA: TGTGCCAGCAGTACCCGGCTCGGGGGGCCGGCGACCCAGTACTTC. It codes for CASSTRLGGPATQYF.

The gene calls are TRBV6-1 and TRBJ2-5, with D uncertain. The CDR3 consists of 15 residues. CDR1 and CDR2 (germline): MNHNS, SASEGT. Trimming left V 4 bases short and J 2 bases short, with 14 bases between. CDR3 coding DNA: TGTGCCAGCAGTGCCACGTATTGGGCGCAAGAGACCCAGTACTTC. Protein product: CASSATYWAQETQYF.